Below are 15 T cell receptor beta chains sequenced from a single sample in a study of shared clonotypes between healthy human individuals. Sequenced by immunoSEQ multiplex PCR; TCRdb stores in-frame clones only, minus some. This table has roughly 450,000 clones, around 79% appearing once. The sample was PBMCs. The receptors come from a woman between 40 and 55 years old in good health. Some clones in this sample may be carry-over from other donors' samples.

CDR3 in amino acids: CASSGVNNYEQYF. In DNA form, the CDR3 reads TGTGCCAGCAGTGGTGTGAATAACTACGAGCAGTACTTC. The chain links TRBV2 to TRBJ2-7; D unclear. This CDR3 contains 13 residues. V lost 4 bases to trimming and J lost 3 bases, with 10 bases between them. Germline CDR1 and CDR2: SNHLY and FYNNEI.

This clone showed up just a few times. The sample has other DNA sequences that encode this CDR3 too. The genes are TRBV7-2 and TRBJ1-3; TRBD1 aligns across 8 bases. Germline V gene data show CDR1 as SGHTA and CDR2 as FQGNSA. This CDR3 contains 14 residues. V lost 0 bases, J lost 7 bases, and 2 bases stayed unmatched. This CDR3 is CASSLAGTGNTIYF. The CDR3 DNA follows: TGTGCCAGCAGCTTAGCCGGGACAGGCAACACCATATATTTT.

This clone was seen more than once but under ten times. The chain links TRBV10-2 to TRBJ2-7; 12 bases align to TRBD2. Germline trimming cut 6 bases from V and 3 bases from J; bases unmatched to any gene: 3. From germline, CDR1 is WSHSY and CDR2 SAAADI. The CDR3 extends over 14 amino acids. The CDR3 bases are TGCGCCAGCAGCGGACTAGCGGGACACTACGAGCAGTACTTC. Amino acids: CASSGLAGHYEQYF.

V gene TRBV5-6 combines with J gene TRBJ2-1, with TRBD1 matching over 8 bases. Per germline, CDR1 SGHDT and CDR2 YYEEEE. Germline trimming cut 2 bases from V and 1 base from J; bases unmatched to any gene: 5. This CDR3 region has 16 residues. CDR3 amino acids: CASSLDRGESYNEQFF. For the CDR3, the DNA is TGTGCCAGCAGCTTAGACAGGGGCGAATCCTACAATGAGCAGTTCTTC.

The rearrangement joins TRBV7-2 to TRBJ2-1; D is possibly TRBD1 (5 bases). With 5 bases removed from V and 4 bases from J, the gap between germline ends came to 15 bases. CDR1 and CDR2 from the germline V gene are SGHTA and FQGNSA. The CDR3 is made up of 15 amino acids. CDR3 in DNA: TGTGCCAGCAGCCGGCTAAGGGCAGGGTACAATGAGCAGTTCTTC. It encodes CASSRLRAGYNEQFF.

This clone was found once. The chain couples TRBV7-2 to TRBJ2-5; TRBD2 matches at 9 bases. Germline V lookup: CDR1 SGHTA, CDR2 FQGNSA. Losses at the gene ends were 5 bases for V and 4 bases for J; bases not matched to a gene: 8. The CDR3 contains 15 residues. CDR3 region: CASSTGTSTPETQYF. CDR3 in DNA: TGTGCCAGCAGCACCGGGACTAGCACCCCAGAGACCCAGTACTTC.

This chain links TRBV2 with TRBJ2-7, with D perhaps matching TRBD2 (5 bases). In germline, CDR1 is SNHLY, CDR2 FYNNEI. The V gene lost 4 bases and the J gene lost 3 bases, with 13 bases spanning the gap. The CDR3 spans 14 residues. The CDR3 DNA sequence: TGTGCCAGCAGTGGGCTAGCTGGGATCTACGAGCAGTACTTC. This encodes CASSGLAGIYEQYF.

This chain uses TRBV7-2 with TRBJ2-3, with 11 bases fitting TRBD1. Trimming cost V 5 bases and J 3 bases; bases outside gene matches: 7. Germline V gene lookup returns CDR1 SGHTA and CDR2 FQGNSA. This CDR3 is built from 16 residues. The CDR3 sequence: CASSPRTGGRTDTQYF. CDR3 bases: TGTGCCAGCAGCCCCCGGACAGGGGGCAGGACAGATACGCAGTATTTT. The variable domain in full, with the rest retrieved from reference TRBV7-2 and TRBJ2-3, is GAGVSQSPSNKVTEKGKDVELRCDPISGHTALYWYRQSLGQGLEFLIYFQGNSAPDKSGLPSDRFSAERTGGSVSTLTIQRTQQEDSAVYLCASSPRTGGRTDTQYFGPGTRLTVL.

The chain has TRBV2 and TRBJ2-5; maybe TRBD2 (5 bases). V lost 1 base, J lost 4 bases, and 7 bases lay in between. This CDR3 has 13 residues. CDR1 SNHLY and CDR2 FYNNEI come from the germline V gene. CDR3 amino acids: CASSEERGETQYF. DNA of the CDR3: TGTGCCAGCAGTGAAGAACGGGGAGAGACCCAGTACTTC. The whole variable domain, remainder taken from reference TRBV2 and TRBJ2-5, is EPEVTQTPSHQVTQMGQEVILRCVPISNHLYFYWYRQILGQKVEFLVSFYNNEISEKSEIFDDQFSVERPDGSNFTLKIRSTKLEDSAMYFCASSEERGETQYFGPGTRLLVL.

The CDR3 region has the DNA TGTGCCAGCAGCTTAGTGACAGGGGGCGGTGAGCAGTTCTTC. Its translation: CASSLVTGGGEQFF. The V call is TRBV11-3, the J call TRBJ2-1; TRBD1 agrees at 10 bases. The CDR3 loop spans 14 amino acids. The V segment lost 1 base and the J segment 9 bases; nucleotides outside the gene matches: 3. Per the germline V gene, CDR1 is SGHNT and CDR2 is YENEEA.

The chain links TRBV5-5 to TRBJ2-7, with 12 bases fitting TRBD1. CDR3 length equals 15 residues. V lost 4 bases and J lost 5; bases outside the gene matches: 7. CDR1 and CDR2 from the germline V gene are SGHKS and YYEKEE (reference sequence). This chain's CDR3 is CASSTRRDRGHEQYF. The CDR3 nucleotides read TGTGCCAGCAGCACCCGGAGGGACAGGGGGCACGAGCAGTACTTC.

V gene TRBV7-2 combines with J gene TRBJ2-7; D possibly corresponds to TRBD2 (8 bases). In germline, CDR1 is SGHTA, CDR2 FQGNSA. V gave up 5 bases and J gave up 6 bases, with 17 bases separating them. This CDR3 is 14 amino acids long. CDR3 DNA: TGTGCCAGCAGCAAGGGACTAGAGGGGGCCGAGCAGTACTTC. As protein: CASSKGLEGAEQYF.

The V and J genes are TRBV6-1 and TRBJ1-5, with D possibly matching TRBD1 (6 bases). The CDR3 sequence is 15 residues long. In germline, CDR1 is MNHNS, CDR2 SASEGT. The V end lost 6 bases, the J end lost 3 bases, and 15 bases lay between the germline ends. The CDR3 spells CASSPDRRYNQPQHF. CDR3 nucleotide sequence: TGTGCCAGCAGCCCCGACAGGAGGTACAATCAGCCCCAGCATTTT.

The count of this clone is one. The V call is TRBV12-5, the J call TRBJ2-3; unclear D gene. V was trimmed by 6 bases and J by 0 bases, leaving 7 bases between them. Per the germline V gene, CDR1 is LGHNT and CDR2 is FRNRAP. The CDR3 loop spans 13 amino acids. For the CDR3, the DNA is TGTGCTAGTGGGCCAGATAGCACAGATACGCAGTATTTT. Protein sequence: CASGPDSTDTQYF.

The chain uses TRBV9 and TRBJ1-2; 10 nucleotides align to TRBD1. V trimming: 4 bases; J trimming: 7 bases; junction bases outside the gene matches: 13. From germline, CDR1 is SGDLS and CDR2 YYNGEE. The CDR3 sequence is 16 residues long. CDR3 sequence (DNA): TGTGCCAGCAGCCCAAGGACAGGGGGTACCGGAGGTGGCTACACCTTC. Translated: CASSPRTGGTGGGYTF. Using reference TRBV9 and TRBJ1-2 for the parts outside the CDR3, the full variable domain is DSGVTQTPKHLITATGQRVTLRCSPRSGDLSVYWYQQSLDQGLQFLIQYYNGEERAKGNILERFSAQQFPDLHSELNLSSLELGDSALYFCASSPRTGGTGGGYTFGSGTRLTVV.